Presented here are 20 T cell receptor beta chains from one specimen sequenced in a study of blood T cell repertoires in COVID-19. The method was immunoSEQ multiplex PCR; TCRdb's version includes in-frame clones alone and lacks a portion of them. The sample consists of roughly 68,000 clones, approximately 80% of them appearing once. The specimen was peripheral blood. The receptors originated from a man aged 55 to 70 with COVID-19, enrolled during active disease.

This clone was observed many times. V is TRBV10-3 and J is TRBJ2-7; maybe TRBD1 (8 bases). Germline CDR1 is ENHRY and CDR2 is SYGVKD. Between the trimmed V and J ends, which lost 8 bases and 4 bases, there was a span of 21 bases. CDR3 length: 15 amino acids. CDR3 DNA: TGTGCCATCGGAGCAGCGGGACAGGTGACTTACGAGCAGTACTTC. As protein: CAIGAAGQVTYEQYF.

V gene TRBV24-1 combines with J gene TRBJ2-1, with a possible D match to TRBD1 (6 bases). With 9 bases removed from V and 6 bases from J, the gap between germline ends came to 23 bases. CDR3 length: 16 residues. Germline V gene sequence: CDR1 KGHDR, CDR2 SFDVKD. The CDR3 nucleotides are TGTGCCACCCCCGGTAGGGGGACAAAGGGCGTCAATGAGCAGTTCTTC. Translating gives CATPGRGTKGVNEQFF.

The chain links TRBV5-1 to TRBJ2-1; 9 bases align to TRBD2. There are 16 residues in the CDR3. The V segment lost 1 base and the J segment 0 bases; nucleotides outside the gene matches: 2. Looked up from germline, CDR1 is SGHRS and CDR2 is YFSETQ. CDR3 sequence: CASSLPSGDSYNEQFF. The CDR3 nucleotides read TGCGCCAGCAGCTTGCCTAGCGGGGACTCCTACAATGAGCAGTTCTTC.

The chain carries TRBV5-6 and TRBJ2-5, with D possibly matching TRBD1 (6 bases). Germline CDR1 reads SGHDT; CDR2 reads YYEEEE. This CDR3 spans 16 amino acids. Deletions cut 2 bases from V and 2 bases from J, with 16 bases between. The CDR3 loop is CASSLLETGDQETQYF. In nucleotides, the CDR3 is TGTGCCAGCAGCTTACTGGAGACAGGCGATCAAGAGACCCAGTACTTC.

This sequence joins TRBV23-1 and TRBJ2-7; D might be TRBD2 (8 bases). TRBV23-1 is an ORF, with its function uncertain. The length of the CDR3 is 17 residues. The V end was cut by 6 bases, the J end by 3 bases, with 24 bases between. The CDR3 coding sequence is TGCGCCAGCAGCCCACAGGGGTTAGCGGGAATTGGCTACGAGCAGTACTTC. Its protein is CASSPQGLAGIGYEQYF.

This chain uses TRBV5-1 with TRBJ2-1, with D perhaps matching TRBD2 (6 bases). CDR1 and CDR2 (germline): SGHRS, YFSETQ. Trimming left V 6 bases short and J 0 bases short, with 13 bases between. The CDR3 covers 15 residues. The CDR3: CASTPGDSSYNEQFF. CDR3 in DNA: TGCGCCAGCACCCCGGGGGATAGCTCCTACAATGAGCAGTTCTTC.

The V call is TRBV28, the J call TRBJ1-1, with 7 bases fitting TRBD1. The V gene end was trimmed by 5 bases and the J gene end by 6 bases; junction bases not matched to a gene: 9. The germline CDR1 and CDR2 sequences are MDHEN and SYDVKM. This CDR3 comprises 14 residues. The CDR3: CASSINRGPPEAFF. DNA of the CDR3: TGTGCCAGCAGTATCAACAGGGGACCCCCTGAAGCTTTCTTT.

The J gene is TRBJ1-1, the V gene TRBV5-5, with a possible D match to TRBD1 (6 bases). This CDR3 has 17 amino acids. Between the trimmed V and J ends, which lost 4 bases and 4 bases, there was a span of 23 bases. The germline V gene has CDR1 SGHKS and CDR2 YYEKEE (reference sequence). CDR3 coding DNA: TGTGCCAGCAGCGGACATCCCACAGGGTCCAGGGCCACTGAAGCTTTCTTT. Its protein is CASSGHPTGSRATEAFF.

CDR3 region: CASSYQGTGSPLHF. CDR3 coding DNA: TGTGCCAGCAGTTACCAGGGGACGGGTTCACCCCTCCACTTT. The chain uses TRBV6-5 and TRBJ1-6, with D tentatively TRBD1 (6 bases). The CDR3 spans 14 residues. V shed 2 bases and J shed 9 bases, with 11 bases lying between them. Germline values: CDR1 MNHEY, CDR2 SVGAGI.

The rearrangement joins TRBV2 to TRBJ1-5; 8 bases map to TRBD1. The CDR3 has 15 residues. V shed 5 bases and J 2 bases; nucleotides not matched to a gene: 5. Germline CDR1 reads SNHLY; CDR2 reads FYNNEI. The CDR3, as DNA: TGTGCCAGCAGTCCCACAGGGGGAGGCAATCAGCCCCAGCATTTT. As protein: CASSPTGGGNQPQHF.

The chain combines TRBV24-1 with TRBJ2-2, with D unclear. V shed 2 bases and J shed 1 base, with 4 bases lying between them. This CDR3 comprises 14 residues. Germline V gene lookup returns CDR1 KGHDR and CDR2 SFDVKD. The CDR3 protein is CATSDSGNTGELFF. In DNA form, the CDR3 reads TGTGCCACCAGTGATTCCGGGAACACCGGGGAGCTGTTTTTT.

In DNA, the CDR3 is TGCAGCGCTACCCGTCCCGGCGGGGAGACCCAGTACTTC. It codes for CSATRPGGETQYF. This chain joins TRBV29-1 and TRBJ2-5, with D tentatively TRBD2 (5 bases). Germline V CDR1 and CDR2: SQVTM, ANQGSEA. The CDR3 is 13 amino acids. V was cut by 7 bases and J by 5 bases, with 17 bases left in between.

The rearrangement links TRBV5-1 to TRBJ1-3; no reliable D call. Between the trimmed V and J ends, which lost 0 bases and 7 bases, there was a span of 14 bases. This CDR3 is 15 amino acids long. Germline V lookup: CDR1 SGHRS, CDR2 YFSETQ. Here the CDR3 reads CASSLGEGRGNTIYF. CDR3 bases: TGCGCCAGCAGCTTGGGAGAGGGCAGAGGCAACACCATATATTTT.

CDR3 amino acids: CASSFPRTGTDNEQFF. CDR3 DNA: TGTGCCAGCAGCTTTCCCAGGACAGGGACCGACAATGAGCAGTTCTTC. The rearrangement uses TRBV7-9 and TRBJ2-1; 8 nucleotides line up with TRBD1. The J segment lost 5 bases and the V segment lost 3 bases, leaving 9 bases of the junction unmatched. CDR3 length: 16 residues. The V gene's germline CDR1 is SEHNR and CDR2 FQNEAQ (reference sequence).

The rearrangement uses TRBV6-5 and TRBJ1-2; D perhaps matches TRBD1 (6 bases). Germline CDR1 and CDR2: MNHEY and SVGAGI. The CDR3 totals 11 residues. The germline V and J ends were trimmed by 10 bases and 7 bases, with 13 bases remaining between them. CDR3 amino acids: CAIQQGFGYTF. The DNA of the CDR3 is TGTGCCATCCAACAGGGTTTTGGCTACACCTTC.

This clone was detected a few times. This sequence joins TRBV13 and TRBJ2-6; 14 bases align to TRBD2. V lost 4 bases to trimming and J lost 2 bases; unmatched junction nucleotides: 4. The CDR3 covers 18 residues. CDR1 PRHDT and CDR2 FYEKMQ come from the germline V gene (reference sequence). The CDR3, as DNA: TGTGCCAGCAGCTGGGGACTAGCGGGAGAGCCTGGGGCCAACGTCCTGACTTTC. Residues: CASSWGLAGEPGANVLTF.

This sequence joins TRBV7-6 and TRBJ2-5; a possible D gene is TRBD2 (6 bases). Germline V lookup: CDR1 SGHVS, CDR2 FNYEAQ. There are 12 residues in the CDR3. V was clipped by 5 bases and J by 4 bases, with 8 bases between them. CDR3 DNA: TGTGCCAGCAGCGTCGGGGGAGAGACCCAGTACTTC. This gives the protein CASSVGGETQYF. The complete variable domain, with remaining parts taken from reference TRBV7-6 and TRBJ2-5, reads GAGVSQSPRYKVTKRGQDVALRCDPISGHVSLYWYRQALGQGPEFLTYFNYEAQQDKSGLPNDRFSAERPEGSISTLTIQRTEQRDSAMYRCASSVGGETQYFGPGTRLLVL.

The chain has TRBV3-1 (or the pseudogene TRBV3-2) and TRBJ2-7; D is undetermined. The V end lost 1 base, the J end lost 3 bases, and 4 bases lay between the germline ends. CDR3 length equals 12 residues. Germline V CDR1 and CDR2: LGHDT, YNNKEL (reference sequence). The CDR3 DNA reads as TGTGCCAGCAGCCAAGGTCACTACGAGCAGTACTTC. This translates into CASSQGHYEQYF.

The rearrangement links TRBV14 to TRBJ2-1; TRBD2 is a possible D gene (6 bases). Germline CDR1 SGHDN, CDR2 FVKESK. CDR3 length equals 13 residues. Trimming shortened V by 6 bases and J by 9 bases, and 15 bases separated the two germline ends. The DNA for the CDR3 is TGTGCCAGCAGTCTGCCCGGGAGTGGTGAGCAGTTCTTC. This sequence encodes CASSLPGSGEQFF.

The chain joins TRBV7-9 to TRBJ1-1, with 7 bases fitting TRBD1. There are 17 residues in the CDR3. Germline CDR1 is SEHNR and CDR2 is FQNEAQ (reference sequence). V shed 7 bases, J shed 1 base, and the junction held 15 bases outside the gene matches. The CDR3 DNA sequence: TGTGCCAGCACCGGGGCAGTACCGGGACAGAAGAACACTGAAGCTTTCTTT. It translates to CASTGAVPGQKNTEAFF.